Listed below are T cell receptor beta chains from one sample, sequenced in a study of cytomegalovirus exposure and HLA in healthy donors. Profiling relied on immunoSEQ multiplex PCR, and the TCRdb table lists in-frame clones only, not all of them. The sample carries 85,000 to 120,000 clones, about 94% recorded once. Input material: PBMCs. Receptor source: a young woman in good health and CMV-seronegative. CDR3s include the opening cysteine and the closing phenylalanine or tryptophan. D genes are given only for firm matches. Clone size, where shown, is once, few, many, or a class for clones that have expanded.

D,size,V,CDR3
TRBD1,.,TRBV5-4,CASSLRTGLNTEAFF
TRBD2,.,TRBV29-1,CSVAGGNIQYF
.,.,TRBV6-1,CASSGNRVRETQYF
.,few,TRBV6-5,CASSTYSSNQPQHF
TRBD1,.,TRBV4-2,CASSREDRNQPQHF
TRBD2,.,TRBV6-1,CASSGTSVNEQFF
.,.,TRBV11-2,CASSLERATGELFF
.,once,TRBV9,CASSHPTDPSLGGANVLTF
.,.,TRBV2,CASQDRLWGYTF
TRBD2,.,TRBV25-1,CASSGGGTSSYNEQFF
TRBD2,once,TRBV6-5,CASSSRTSETTDTQYF
.,.,TRBV5-1,CASSLQGSEKLFF
TRBD1,.,TRBV6-4,CASSDLDRGEGGELFF
.,.,TRBV5-4,CARIRSVGNYEQYF
TRBD1,.,TRBV11-2,CASTMTGVRTEAFF
.,.,TRBV19,CASTPFSGANVLTF
TRBD1,once,TRBV5-1,CASPTPGQSNEKLFF
TRBD1,.,TRBV7-2,CASSAVGGGNYGYTF
.,.,TRBV7-9,CASSLRPPGEGTEAFF